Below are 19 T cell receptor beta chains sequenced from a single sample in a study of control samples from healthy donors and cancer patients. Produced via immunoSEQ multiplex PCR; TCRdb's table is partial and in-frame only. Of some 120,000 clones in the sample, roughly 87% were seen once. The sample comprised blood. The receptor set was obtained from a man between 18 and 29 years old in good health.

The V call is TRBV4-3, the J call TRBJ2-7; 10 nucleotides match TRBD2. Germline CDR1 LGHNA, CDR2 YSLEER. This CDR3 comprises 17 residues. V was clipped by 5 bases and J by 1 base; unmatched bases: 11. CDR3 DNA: TGCGCCAGCAGCTGGGTAATCGGGACTAGCGCGTCCTACGAGCAGTACTTC. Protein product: CASSWVIGTSASYEQYF.

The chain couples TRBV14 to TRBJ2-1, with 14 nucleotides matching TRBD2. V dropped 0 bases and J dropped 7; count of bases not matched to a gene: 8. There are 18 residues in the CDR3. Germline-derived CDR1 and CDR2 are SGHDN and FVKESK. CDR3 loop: CASSQDPGLAGVRNEQFF. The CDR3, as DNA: TGTGCCAGCAGCCAAGATCCGGGACTAGCGGGAGTAAGGAATGAGCAGTTCTTC.

Here the CDR3 reads CASSDFLSEAFF. The CDR3 DNA follows: TGTGCCAGCAGTGATTTCCTTTCTGAAGCTTTCTTT. The chain carries TRBV2 and TRBJ1-1, with D uncertain. With 3 bases removed from V and 6 bases from J, the gap between germline ends came to 8 bases. The CDR3 sequence is 12 residues long. Per germline, CDR1 SNHLY and CDR2 FYNNEI.

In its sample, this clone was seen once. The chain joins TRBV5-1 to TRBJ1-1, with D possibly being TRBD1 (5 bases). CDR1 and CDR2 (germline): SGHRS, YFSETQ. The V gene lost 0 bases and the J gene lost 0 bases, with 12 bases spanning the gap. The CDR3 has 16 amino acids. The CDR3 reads CASSLEGSVMNTEAFF. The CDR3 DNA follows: TGCGCCAGCAGCTTGGAGGGGTCTGTCATGAACACTGAAGCTTTCTTT.

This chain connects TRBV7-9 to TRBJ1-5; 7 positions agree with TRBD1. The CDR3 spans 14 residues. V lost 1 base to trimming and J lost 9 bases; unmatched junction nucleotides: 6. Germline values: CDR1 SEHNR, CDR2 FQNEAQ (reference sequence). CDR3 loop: CASSLEGAQGPQHF. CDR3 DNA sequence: TGTGCCAGCAGCTTAGAGGGGGCTCAAGGGCCCCAGCATTTT.

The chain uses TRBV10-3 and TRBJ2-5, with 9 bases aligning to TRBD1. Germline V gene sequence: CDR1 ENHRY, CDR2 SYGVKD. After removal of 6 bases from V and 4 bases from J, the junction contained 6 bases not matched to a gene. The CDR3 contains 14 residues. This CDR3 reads CAIRDRGLAETQYF. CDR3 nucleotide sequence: TGTGCCATCAGGGACAGGGGCCTCGCAGAGACCCAGTACTTC.

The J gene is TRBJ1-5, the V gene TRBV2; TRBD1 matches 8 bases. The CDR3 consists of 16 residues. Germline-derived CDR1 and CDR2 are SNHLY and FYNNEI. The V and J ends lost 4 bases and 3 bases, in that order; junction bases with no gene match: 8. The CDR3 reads CASSVPGTGLNQPQHF. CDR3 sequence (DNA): TGTGCCAGCAGTGTCCCCGGGACAGGCCTCAATCAGCCCCAGCATTTT.

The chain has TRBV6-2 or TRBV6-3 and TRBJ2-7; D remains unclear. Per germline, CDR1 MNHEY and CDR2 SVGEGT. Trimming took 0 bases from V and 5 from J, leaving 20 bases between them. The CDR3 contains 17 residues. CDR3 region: CASSYSKYVGFSNEQYF. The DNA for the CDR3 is TGTGCCAGCAGTTACTCGAAGTATGTGGGTTTCTCGAACGAGCAGTACTTC.

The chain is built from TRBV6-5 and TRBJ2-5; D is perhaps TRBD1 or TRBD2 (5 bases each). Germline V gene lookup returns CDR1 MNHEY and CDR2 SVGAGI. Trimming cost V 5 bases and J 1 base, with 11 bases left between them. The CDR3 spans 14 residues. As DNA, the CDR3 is TGTGCCAGCAGTAACGGGGCTCGCCAAGAGACCCAGTACTTC. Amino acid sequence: CASSNGARQETQYF.

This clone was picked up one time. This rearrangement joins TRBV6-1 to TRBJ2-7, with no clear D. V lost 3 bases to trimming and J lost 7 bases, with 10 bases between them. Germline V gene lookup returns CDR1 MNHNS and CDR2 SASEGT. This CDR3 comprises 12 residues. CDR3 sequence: CASSEFFREQYF. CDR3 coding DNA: TGTGCCAGCAGTGAGTTCTTCAGGGAGCAGTACTTC.

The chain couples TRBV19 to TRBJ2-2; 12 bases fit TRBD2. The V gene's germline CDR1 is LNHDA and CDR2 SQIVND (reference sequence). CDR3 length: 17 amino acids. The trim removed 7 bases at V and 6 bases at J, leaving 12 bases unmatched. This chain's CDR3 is CASKRTSGTKGSGELFF. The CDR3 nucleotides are TGTGCCAGTAAGCGGACTAGCGGGACCAAGGGGTCCGGGGAGCTGTTTTTT. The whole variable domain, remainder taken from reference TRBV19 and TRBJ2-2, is DGGITQSPKYLFRKEGQNVTLSCEQNLNHDAMYWYRQDPGQGLRLIYYSQIVNDFQKGDIAEGYSVSREKKESFPLTVTSAQKNPTAFYLCASKRTSGTKGSGELFFGEGSRLTVL.

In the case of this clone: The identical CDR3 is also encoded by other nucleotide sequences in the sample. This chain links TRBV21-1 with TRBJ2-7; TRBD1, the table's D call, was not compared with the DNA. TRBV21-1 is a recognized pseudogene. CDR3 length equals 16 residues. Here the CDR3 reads CASSKGEAGAIYEQYF. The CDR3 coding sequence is TGTGCCAGCAGCAAAGGTGAGGCAGGGGCTATTTACGAGCAGTACTTC.

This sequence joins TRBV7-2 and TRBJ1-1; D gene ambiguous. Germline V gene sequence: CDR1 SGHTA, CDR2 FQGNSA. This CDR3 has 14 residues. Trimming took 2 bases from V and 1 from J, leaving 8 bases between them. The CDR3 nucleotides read TGTGCCAGCAGCTTAAGTCTAGAGAACACTGAAGCTTTCTTT. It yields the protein CASSLSLENTEAFF.

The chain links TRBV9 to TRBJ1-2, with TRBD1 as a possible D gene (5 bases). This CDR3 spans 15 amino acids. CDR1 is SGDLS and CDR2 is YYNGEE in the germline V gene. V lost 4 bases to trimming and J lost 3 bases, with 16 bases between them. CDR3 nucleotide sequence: TGTGCCAGCAGCCACTTCCGGGGCCGGGACTATGGCTACACCTTC. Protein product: CASSHFRGRDYGYTF.

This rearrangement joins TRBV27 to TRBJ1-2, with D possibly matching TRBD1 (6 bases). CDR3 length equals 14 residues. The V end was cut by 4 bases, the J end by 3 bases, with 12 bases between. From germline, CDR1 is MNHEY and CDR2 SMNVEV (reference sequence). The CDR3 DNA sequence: TGTGCCAGCAGTTCCTCGACAGGAGACTATGGCTACACCTTC. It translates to CASSSSTGDYGYTF.

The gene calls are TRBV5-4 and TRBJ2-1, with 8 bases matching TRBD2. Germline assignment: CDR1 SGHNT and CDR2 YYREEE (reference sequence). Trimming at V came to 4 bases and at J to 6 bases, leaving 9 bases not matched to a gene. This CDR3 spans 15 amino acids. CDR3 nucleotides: TGTGCCAGCAGCCCGGGTAGCGGGACTCGCAATGAGCAGTTCTTC. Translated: CASSPGSGTRNEQFF.

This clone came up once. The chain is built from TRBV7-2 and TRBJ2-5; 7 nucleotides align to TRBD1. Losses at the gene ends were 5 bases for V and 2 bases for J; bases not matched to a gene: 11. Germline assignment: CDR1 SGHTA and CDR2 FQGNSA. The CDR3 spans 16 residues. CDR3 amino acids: CASSPEAGRGQETQYF. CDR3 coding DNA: TGTGCCAGCAGCCCGGAGGCGGGCAGGGGGCAAGAGACCCAGTACTTC.

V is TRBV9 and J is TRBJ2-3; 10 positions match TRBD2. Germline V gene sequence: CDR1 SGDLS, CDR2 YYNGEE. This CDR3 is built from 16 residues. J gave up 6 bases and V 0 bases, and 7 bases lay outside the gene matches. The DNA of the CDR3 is TGTGCCAGCAGCGTAGGGGCTAGCGGGGGCTTGGATACGCAGTATTTT. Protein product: CASSVGASGGLDTQYF.

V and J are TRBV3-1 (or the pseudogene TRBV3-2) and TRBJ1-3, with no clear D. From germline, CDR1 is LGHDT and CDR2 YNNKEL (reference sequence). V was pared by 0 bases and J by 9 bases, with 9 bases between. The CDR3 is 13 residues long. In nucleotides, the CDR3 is TGTGCCAGCAGCCAAGATCGCTTCGGCACCATATATTTT. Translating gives CASSQDRFGTIYF.